This T cell receptor beta chain was identified during a study of OX40 agonist ivuxolimab in advanced cancers. Turning to the overall study: The costimulatory receptor OX40 (CD134) was targeted by ivuxolimab, a fully human IgG2 agonistic monoclonal antibody. Among the approximately 50 dose-escalation patients, some 19 had hepatocellular carcinoma, roughly 15 melanoma, 9 renal cell carcinoma and 9 head and neck cancer. In the dose-escalation cohort, 82.7% of patients were male, and the mean age was approximately 55 years, with a range of roughly 20 to 79. Partial responses were achieved by three dose-escalation patients, of whom one had hepatocellular carcinoma and two had cutaneous melanoma. The paper describes the monotherapy dose-escalation part (N = 52 patients) of the phase I trial of ivuxolimab. Prior anti-PD-1, anti-PD-L1 or anti-CTLA-4 therapy was permitted, and approximately 40% of dose-escalation patients had received checkpoint inhibitors. Intravenous ivuxolimab was administered to patients every 2 weeks at six dose levels: 0.01, 0.1, 0.3, 1.5, 3 and 10 mg/kg. The purpose of peripheral TCRbeta sequencing was to test whether ivuxolimab changed TCR sequence diversity and led to clonal T-cell expansion. What the research found in general, with its limitations: At doses of 0.1 to 3.0 mg/kg, clonal expansion of both CD4+ and CD8+ blood T cells was observed from baseline to week 6. After ivuxolimab, expanded clones were on average more numerous among CD8+ T cells than among CD4+ T cells. Antigen specificity was not determined for the clonally expanded peripheral T cells. Low levels of normalized T-cell clonal expansion were also seen in some nonresponding patients. Partial responders in the 0.1-3.0 mg/kg groups had among the lowest normalized peripheral clonal expansion, especially among CD8+ T cells.

The trial excluded patients who had a history of autoimmune disease or were on systemic immunosuppression. Peripheral blood for TCR sequencing was drawn from every dose cohort at baseline, at cycle 4 day 1 and at cycle 7 day 1. Samples were obtained from an open-label, multicenter, first-in-human phase I dose-escalation trial of ivuxolimab. The trial enrolled adults with locally advanced or metastatic head and neck squamous cell, hepatocellular, melanoma or renal cell carcinoma. Before TCR sequencing, CD4+ T cells and CD8+ T cells were sorted from peripheral blood as separate populations. The CDR3, from cysteine to phenylalanine, totals 15 residues. Here the CDR3 DNA is all that survives: 45 bases in frame from base 1. V trim: 3 bases; J trim: 4 bases; unmatched bases: 8. The germline V gene (reference sequence) gives CDR1 as LNHNV and CDR2 as YYDKDF. Genomic DNA was isolated from the sorted cells so that the TCRbeta CDR3 region could be sequenced. The immunoSEQ Assay was used for sequencing of TCRbeta CDR3 regions. The source is immuneACCESS, and TCRdb retained only in-frame sequences with V and J called. Part of the clones is not carried over; for the studies checked, unresolved V genes explain less than half of this, and the remainder is unexplained. For this sample the table gives 65,000 to 85,000 clones, of which about 92% were detected only once. Approximately 0.19% of the sample lies in the top ten.

With regard to this clone: No antigen is known for it. No quality values exist for individual bases; no much larger clone is one base distant. Other nucleotide sequences in the sample specify the same CDR3.

This receptor was obtained from an adult with an advanced solid tumor such as melanoma, head and neck, liver or kidney cancer. Sample: CD4+ or CD8+ T cells sorted from blood, taken in a trial of the OX40 agonist ivuxolimab. The rearrangement combines TRBV15 with TRBJ2-5; TRBD2 agrees with 7 junctional bases. At the DNA level, the sequence is TGTGCCACCAGCAGGGGACTGGCGGGAGTAGAGACCCAGTACTTC. The encoded protein is CATSRGLAGVETQYF.